The rows below give T cell receptor beta chains drawn from one sample of a study of blood T cell repertoires in COVID-19. Data came from immunoSEQ multiplex PCR; TCRdb stores just in-frame clones and leaves some out. The sample yields around 340,000 clones, approximately 86% seen once. Specimen: PBMCs or T cells enriched from blood (not recorded which). The receptors derive from a middle-aged woman with acute COVID-19. Each CDR3 is given with its conserved first and last residue. D genes are given only for firm matches. Only some rows state a clone size, as once, few, many or a class for expanded clones.

TRBD2,TRBJ2-5,TRBV27,few,CASSFAGTIQETQYF,TGTGCCAGCAGTTTTGCAGGGACTATACAAGAGACCCAGTACTTC
-,TRBJ2-1,TRBV5-1,-,CASRKTAGQGNEQFF,TGCGCCAGCAGGAAGACAGCGGGCCAGGGCAATGAGCAGTTCTTC
TRBD2,TRBJ2-1,TRBV6-2/TRBV6-3,-,CASSYPSREGRSRNEQFF,TGTGCCAGCAGTTACCCTTCGAGGGAGGGCCGCAGCCGCAATGAGCAGTTCTTC
-,TRBJ1-1,TRBV3-1/TRBV3-2,once,CASSQKVAGNTEAFF,TGTGCCAGCAGCCAAAAGGTTGCAGGGAACACTGAAGCTTTCTTT
TRBD1,TRBJ1-5,TRBV9,-,CASSVGTGENQPQHF,TGTGCCAGCAGCGTAGGGACAGGGGAAAATCAGCCCCAGCATTTT
-,TRBJ1-1,TRBV10-3,-,CAISESGAVGTEAFF,TGTGCCATCAGTGAGTCGGGGGCGGTGGGCACTGAAGCTTTCTTT
-,TRBJ1-2,TRBV2,-,CASSIDKNYGYTF,TGTGCCAGCAGTATAGACAAGAACTATGGCTACACCTTC
-,TRBJ2-7,TRBV11-3,-,CASSLRISDGDPYEQYF,TGTGCCAGCAGCCTGAGAATTAGTGACGGAGATCCCTACGAGCAGTACTTC
TRBD2,TRBJ2-3,TRBV3-1/TRBV3-2,-,CASSQPKGLPHTDTQYF,TGTGCCAGCAGCCAACCGAAGGGACTACCACACACAGATACGCAGTATTTT
TRBD1,TRBJ1-6,TRBV7-2,-,CASSLVGQGTAYNSPLHF,TGTGCCAGCAGCTTAGTGGGACAGGGGACGGCTTATAATTCACCCCTCCACTTT
TRBD1,TRBJ1-2,TRBV29-1,-,CSVSRQGNDYGYTF,TGCAGCGTATCCAGACAGGGAAACGACTATGGCTACACCTTC
-,TRBJ1-2,TRBV14,-,CASSQDLRDYTF,TGTGCCAGCAGCCAAGATTTGAGGGACTACACCTTC
-,TRBJ2-5,TRBV5-4,-,CASSSGGARQETQYF,TGTGCCAGCAGCTCCGGCGGGGCACGACAAGAGACCCAGTACTTC
TRBD1,TRBJ1-2,TRBV27,-,CASSRDSSNYGYTF,TGTGCCAGCAGTCGGGACAGCTCTAACTATGGCTACACCTTC
TRBD1,TRBJ2-3,TRBV9,few,CASSYRQGAFTDTQYF,TGTGCCAGCAGCTACCGACAGGGGGCGTTCACGGATACGCAGTATTTT
-,TRBJ1-5,TRBV27,-,CASSRRQDHQPQHF,TGTGCCAGCAGTCGAAGACAGGATCATCAACCCCAGCATTTT
-,TRBJ1-1,TRBV14,-,CASSQTRGRGTEAFF,TGTGCCAGCAGCCAGACCCGGGGGAGGGGGACTGAAGCTTTCTTT
TRBD2,TRBJ2-1,TRBV19,once,CASSFLVAASGSGYEQFF,TGTGCCAGTAGTTTTCTCGTTGCGGCTAGCGGGAGTGGCTATGAGCAGTTCTTC
TRBD1,TRBJ2-7,TRBV3-1/TRBV3-2,few,CASSQPGQGAEQYF,TGTGCCAGCAGCCAACCGGGACAGGGGGCCGAGCAGTACTTC
TRBD2,TRBJ2-2,TRBV29-1,few,CSVEGGVPTGELFF,TGCAGCGTTGAGGGGGGGGTACCCACCGGGGAGCTGTTTTTT
TRBD2,TRBJ2-5,TRBV7-2,-,CASSFKRGASEQETQYF,TGTGCCAGCAGCTTTAAGCGGGGGGCTTCGGAACAAGAGACCCAGTACTTC
TRBD1,TRBJ1-1,TRBV7-3,-,CASSQDRVATEAFF,TGTGCCAGCAGCCAAGACAGGGTAGCCACTGAAGCTTTCTTT
TRBD1,TRBJ1-6,TRBV7-9,-,CASSRDRGSSYNSPLHF,TGTGCCAGCAGCCGCGACAGGGGAAGCTCCTATAATTCACCCCTCCACTTT
-,TRBJ1-2,TRBV2,-,CASSESGDYGYTF,TGTGCCAGCAGTGAGTCAGGGGACTATGGCTACACCTTC
-,TRBJ2-5,TRBV25-1,-,CASSEYRETQYF,TGTGCCAGCAGTGAATATCGGGAGACCCAGTACTTC
TRBD1,TRBJ2-2,TRBV3-1/TRBV3-2,-,CASSHQGQGAPGELFF,TGTGCCAGCAGCCACCAGGGACAGGGGGCCCCCGGGGAGCTGTTTTTT
TRBD1,TRBJ2-1,TRBV25-1,-,CASSEPDRAMGEQFF,TGTGCCAGCAGTGAACCGGACAGGGCAATGGGTGAGCAGTTCTTC
TRBD1,TRBJ1-4,TRBV28,-,CASQGGEKLFF,TGTGCCAGCCAGGGGGGAGAAAAACTGTTTTTT
-,TRBJ1-3,TRBV2,many,CASSEREFSGNTIYF,TGTGCCAGCAGTGAGCGGGAATTCTCTGGAAACACCATATATTTT
-,TRBJ1-3,TRBV3-1/TRBV3-2,few,CASSRSPEGRENTIYF,TGTGCCAGCAGCCGCTCTCCGGAGGGGAGGGAAAACACCATATATTTT
TRBD1,TRBJ1-1,TRBV25-1,-,CASSPTGHRGTEAFF,TGTGCCAGCAGTCCGACAGGGCATCGTGGCACTGAAGCTTTCTTT
-,TRBJ1-2,TRBV5-5,-,CASSLGYSTGYTF,TGTGCCAGCAGCTTGGGGTACAGTACGGGCTACACCTTC
-,TRBJ2-2,TRBV11-2,-,CASSQGPETTGELFF,TGTGCCAGCAGCCAGGGGCCTGAAACCACCGGGGAGCTGTTTTTT
-,TRBJ1-6,TRBV7-9,-,CASSLATGQRVSPLHF,TGTGCCAGCAGCTTAGCTACGGGACAAAGGGTTTCACCCCTCCACTTT
-,TRBJ1-2,TRBV14,-,CASSQNLNYGYTF,TGTGCCAGCAGCCAGAACTTAAACTATGGCTACACCTTC
TRBD1,TRBJ1-1,TRBV23-1,few,CASSQSWETGDTEAFF,TGCGCCAGCAGTCAATCGTGGGAGACAGGGGACACTGAAGCTTTCTTT
TRBD2,TRBJ2-7,TRBV18,-,CASSTGTSGTYEQYF,TGTGCCAGCTCAACCGGGACTAGCGGGACCTACGAGCAGTACTTC
TRBD1,TRBJ1-1,TRBV7-2,-,CASSFPGGSTEAFF,TGTGCCAGCAGCTTCCCAGGGGGCTCCACTGAAGCTTTCTTT
TRBD1,TRBJ1-2,TRBV28,-,CASGSSGGQYYGYTF,TGTGCCAGCGGGTCTTCAGGGGGCCAATATTATGGCTACACCTTC
TRBD1,TRBJ2-1,TRBV27,-,CASSLSRAGGVEQFF,TGTGCCAGCAGTTTATCGAGGGCAGGGGGCGTTGAGCAGTTCTTC
TRBD2,TRBJ2-1,TRBV28,-,CASTLMGLAGEQFF,TGTGCCAGCACTCTCATGGGACTAGCGGGAGAGCAGTTCTTC
TRBD1,TRBJ1-2,TRBV5-4,-,CASSSPGQGIHGYTF,TGTGCCAGCAGCTCCCCGGGACAGGGGATCCATGGCTACACCTTC
-,TRBJ1-2,TRBV10-3,-,CAIRPVTANGYTF,TGTGCCATCAGGCCAGTGACAGCTAATGGCTACACCTTC
-,TRBJ2-7,TRBV19,-,CASSIADGQTRTYEQYF,TGTGCCAGTAGTATAGCCGATGGACAGACCAGAACCTACGAGCAGTACTTC
TRBD1,TRBJ1-6,TRBV6-5,-,CASSSGTGRESPLHF,TGTGCCAGCAGTTCGGGGACAGGGCGGGAATCACCCCTCCACTTT
-,TRBJ1-6,TRBV6-6,-,CASNTGRSSYNSPLHF,TGTGCCAGCAACACGGGGAGGAGCTCCTATAATTCACCCCTCCACTTT
TRBD1,TRBJ2-5,TRBV7-7,once,CASSSQGAGQETQYF,TGTGCCAGCAGCTCACAGGGGGCTGGGCAAGAGACCCAGTACTTC
TRBD1,TRBJ1-5,TRBV19,-,CASSRPGQASNQPQHF,TGTGCCAGTAGTCGTCCCGGACAGGCGAGCAATCAGCCCCAGCATTTT
-,TRBJ2-1,TRBV28,-,CASSLSAPSRNEQFF,TGTGCCAGCAGTTTATCAGCACCTAGTCGGAATGAGCAGTTCTTC
TRBD1,TRBJ2-2,TRBV4-1,-,CASSQDVTGGTGELFF,TGCGCCAGCAGCCAAGACGTGACAGGGGGCACCGGGGAGCTGTTTTTT
-,TRBJ1-4,TRBV24-1,-,CATSRHLEEKLFF,TGTGCCACCAGCAGACATCTGGAAGAAAAACTGTTTTTT
TRBD1,TRBJ1-4,TRBV3-1/TRBV3-2,-,CASSQDGTANEKLFF,TGTGCCAGCAGCCAAGATGGGACAGCTAATGAAAAACTGTTTTTT